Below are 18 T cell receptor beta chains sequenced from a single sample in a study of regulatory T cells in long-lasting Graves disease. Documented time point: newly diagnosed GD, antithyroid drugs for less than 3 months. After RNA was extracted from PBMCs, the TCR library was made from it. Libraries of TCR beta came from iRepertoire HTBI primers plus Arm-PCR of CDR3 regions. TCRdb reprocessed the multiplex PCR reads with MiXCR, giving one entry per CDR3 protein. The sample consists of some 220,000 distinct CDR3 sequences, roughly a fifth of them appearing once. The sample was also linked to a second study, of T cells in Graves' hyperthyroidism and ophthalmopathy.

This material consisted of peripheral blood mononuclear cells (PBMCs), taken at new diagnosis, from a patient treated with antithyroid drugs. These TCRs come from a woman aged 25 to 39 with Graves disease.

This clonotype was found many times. CDR3 coding DNA: TGCGCCAGCAGCTTACAGGGGTCCTACAATGAGCAGTTCTTC. Protein product: CASSLQGSYNEQFF. The chain links TRBV5-1 to TRBJ2-1; TRBD1 matches 7 bases. This CDR3 has 14 amino acids. Germline lookup yields CDR1 SGHRS and CDR2 YFSETQ. V shed 2 bases and J 1 base; nucleotides not matched to a gene: 0.

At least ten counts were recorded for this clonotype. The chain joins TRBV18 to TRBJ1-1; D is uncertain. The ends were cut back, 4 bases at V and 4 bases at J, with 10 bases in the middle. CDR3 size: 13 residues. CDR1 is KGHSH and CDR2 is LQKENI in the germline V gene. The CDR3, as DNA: TGTGCCAGCTCACAGGGAATCGGCACTGAAGCTTTCTTT. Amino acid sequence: CASSQGIGTEAFF.

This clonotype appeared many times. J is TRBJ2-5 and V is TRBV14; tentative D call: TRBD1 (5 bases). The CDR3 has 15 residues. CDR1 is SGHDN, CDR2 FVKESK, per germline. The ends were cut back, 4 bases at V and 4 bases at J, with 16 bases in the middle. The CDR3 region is CASSLGEIRLETQYF. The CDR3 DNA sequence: TGTGCCAGCAGCCTAGGGGAAATACGACTAGAGACCCAGTACTTC.

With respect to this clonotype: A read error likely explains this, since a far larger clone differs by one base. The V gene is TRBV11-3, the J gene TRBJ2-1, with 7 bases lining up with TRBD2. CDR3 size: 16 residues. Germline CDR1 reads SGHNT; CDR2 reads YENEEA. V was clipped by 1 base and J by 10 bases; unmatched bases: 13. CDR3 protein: CASSLGVRGDHYEQFF. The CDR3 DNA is TGTGCCAGCAGCTTAGGTGTACGGGGGGACCACTACGAGCAGTTCTTC.

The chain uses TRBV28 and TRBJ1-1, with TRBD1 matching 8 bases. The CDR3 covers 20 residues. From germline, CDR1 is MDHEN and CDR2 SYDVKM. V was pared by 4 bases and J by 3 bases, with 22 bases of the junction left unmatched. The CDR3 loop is CASSWDRQDPPGRSHTEAFF. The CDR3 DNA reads TGTGCCAGCAGTTGGGACAGGCAAGACCCGCCGGGACGGAGCCACACTGAAGCTTTCTTT. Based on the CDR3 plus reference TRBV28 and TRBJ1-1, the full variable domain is DVKVTQSSRYLVKRTGEKVFLECVQDMDHENMFWYRQDPGLGLRLIYFSYDVKMKEKGDIPEGYSVSREKKERFSLILESASTNQTSMYLCASSWDRQDPPGRSHTEAFFGQGTRLTVV.

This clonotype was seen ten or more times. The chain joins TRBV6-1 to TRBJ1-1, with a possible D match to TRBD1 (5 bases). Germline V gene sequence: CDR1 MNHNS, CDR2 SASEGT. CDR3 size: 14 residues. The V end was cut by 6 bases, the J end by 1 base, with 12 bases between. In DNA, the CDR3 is TGTGCCAGCAGAATTGGGGGACGGAACACTGAAGCTTTCTTT. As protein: CASRIGGRNTEAFF.

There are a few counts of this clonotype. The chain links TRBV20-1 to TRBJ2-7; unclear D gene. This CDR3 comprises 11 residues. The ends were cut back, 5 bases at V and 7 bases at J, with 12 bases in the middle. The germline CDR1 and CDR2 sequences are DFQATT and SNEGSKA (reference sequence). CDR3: CSARTLTEQYF. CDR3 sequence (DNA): TGCAGTGCTCGTACACTGACGGAGCAGTACTTC.

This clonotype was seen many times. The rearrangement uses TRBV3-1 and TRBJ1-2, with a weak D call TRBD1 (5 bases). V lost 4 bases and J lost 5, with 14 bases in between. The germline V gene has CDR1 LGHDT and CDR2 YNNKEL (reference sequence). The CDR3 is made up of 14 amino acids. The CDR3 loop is CASSPEEKGYGYTF. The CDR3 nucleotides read TGTGCCAGCAGCCCCGAGGAGAAGGGGTATGGCTACACCTTC.

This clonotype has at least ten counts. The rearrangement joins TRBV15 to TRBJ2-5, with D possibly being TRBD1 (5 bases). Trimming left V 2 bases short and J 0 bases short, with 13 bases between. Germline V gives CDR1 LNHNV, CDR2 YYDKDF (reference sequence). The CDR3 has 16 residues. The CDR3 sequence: CATSRSRTTYQETQYF. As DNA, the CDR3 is TGTGCCACCAGCAGATCAAGGACAACGTACCAAGAGACCCAGTACTTC.

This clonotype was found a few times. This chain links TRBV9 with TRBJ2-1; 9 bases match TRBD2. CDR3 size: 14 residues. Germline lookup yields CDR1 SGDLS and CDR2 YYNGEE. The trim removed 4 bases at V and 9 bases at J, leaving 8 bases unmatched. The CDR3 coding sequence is TGTGCCAGCAGCACCCGTACTAGCGGGTCTGAGCAGTTCTTC. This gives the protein CASSTRTSGSEQFF.

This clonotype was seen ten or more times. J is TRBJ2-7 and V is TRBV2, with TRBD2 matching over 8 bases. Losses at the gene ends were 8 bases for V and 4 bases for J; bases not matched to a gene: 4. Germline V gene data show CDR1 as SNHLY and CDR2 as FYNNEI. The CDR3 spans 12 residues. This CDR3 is CASGREEYEQYF. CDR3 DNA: TGTGCCAGCGGGCGGGAGGAGTACGAGCAGTACTTC.

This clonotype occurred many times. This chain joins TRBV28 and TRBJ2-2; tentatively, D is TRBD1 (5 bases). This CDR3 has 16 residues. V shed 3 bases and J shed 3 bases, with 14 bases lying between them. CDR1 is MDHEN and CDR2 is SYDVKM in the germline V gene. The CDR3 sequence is CASSFPGRVYTGELFF. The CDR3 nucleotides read TGTGCCAGCAGTTTCCCAGGCAGGGTATACACCGGGGAGCTGTTTTTT.

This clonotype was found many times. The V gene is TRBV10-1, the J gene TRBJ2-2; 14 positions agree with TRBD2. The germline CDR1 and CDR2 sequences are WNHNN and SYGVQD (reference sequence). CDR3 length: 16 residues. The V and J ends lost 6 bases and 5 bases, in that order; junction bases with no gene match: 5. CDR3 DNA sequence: TGCGCCAGCAGCCGGACTAGCGGGAGGAGGACCGGGGAGCTGTTTTTT. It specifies CASSRTSGRRTGELFF.

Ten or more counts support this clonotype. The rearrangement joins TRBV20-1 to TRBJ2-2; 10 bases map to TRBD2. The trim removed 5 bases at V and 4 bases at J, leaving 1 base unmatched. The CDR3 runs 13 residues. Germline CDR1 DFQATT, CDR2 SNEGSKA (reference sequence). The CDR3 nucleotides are TGCAGTGCTTCTAGCGGGAGCACCGGGGAGCTGTTTTTT. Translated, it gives CSASSGSTGELFF.

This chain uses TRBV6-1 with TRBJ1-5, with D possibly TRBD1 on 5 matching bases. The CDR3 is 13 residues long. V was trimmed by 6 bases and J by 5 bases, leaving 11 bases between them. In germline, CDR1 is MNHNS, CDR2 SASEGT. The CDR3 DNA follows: TGTGCCAGCAGAAGGGGAGGAGATCAGCCCCAGCATTTT. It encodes CASRRGGDQPQHF.

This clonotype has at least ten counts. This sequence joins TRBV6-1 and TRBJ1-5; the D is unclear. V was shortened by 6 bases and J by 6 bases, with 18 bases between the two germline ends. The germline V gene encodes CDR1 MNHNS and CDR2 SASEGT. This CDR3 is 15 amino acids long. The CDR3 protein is CASRSEDRHSQPQHF. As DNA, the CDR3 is TGTGCCAGCAGATCGGAGGACCGGCATAGTCAGCCCCAGCATTTT.

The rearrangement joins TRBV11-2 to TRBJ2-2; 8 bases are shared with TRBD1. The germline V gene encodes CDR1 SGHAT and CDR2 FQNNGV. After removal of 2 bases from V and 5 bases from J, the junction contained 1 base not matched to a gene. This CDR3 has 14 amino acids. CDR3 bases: TGTGCCAGCAGCTTAAGACAGGGGACCGGGGAGCTGTTTTTT. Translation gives CASSLRQGTGELFF. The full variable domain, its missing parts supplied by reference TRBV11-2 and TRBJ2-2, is EAGVAQSPRYKIIEKRQSVAFWCNPISGHATLYWYQQILGQGPKLLIQFQNNGVVDDSQLPKDRFSAERLKGVDSTLKIQPAKLEDSAVYLCASSLRQGTGELFFGEGSRLTVL.

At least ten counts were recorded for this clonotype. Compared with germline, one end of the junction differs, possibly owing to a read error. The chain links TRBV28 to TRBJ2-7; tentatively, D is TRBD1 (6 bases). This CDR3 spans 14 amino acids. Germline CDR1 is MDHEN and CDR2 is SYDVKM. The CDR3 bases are TGTGCCAGCAGTTTGCAACAGGGCACCTTCGAGCAGCACTTC. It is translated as CASSLQQGTFEQHF.